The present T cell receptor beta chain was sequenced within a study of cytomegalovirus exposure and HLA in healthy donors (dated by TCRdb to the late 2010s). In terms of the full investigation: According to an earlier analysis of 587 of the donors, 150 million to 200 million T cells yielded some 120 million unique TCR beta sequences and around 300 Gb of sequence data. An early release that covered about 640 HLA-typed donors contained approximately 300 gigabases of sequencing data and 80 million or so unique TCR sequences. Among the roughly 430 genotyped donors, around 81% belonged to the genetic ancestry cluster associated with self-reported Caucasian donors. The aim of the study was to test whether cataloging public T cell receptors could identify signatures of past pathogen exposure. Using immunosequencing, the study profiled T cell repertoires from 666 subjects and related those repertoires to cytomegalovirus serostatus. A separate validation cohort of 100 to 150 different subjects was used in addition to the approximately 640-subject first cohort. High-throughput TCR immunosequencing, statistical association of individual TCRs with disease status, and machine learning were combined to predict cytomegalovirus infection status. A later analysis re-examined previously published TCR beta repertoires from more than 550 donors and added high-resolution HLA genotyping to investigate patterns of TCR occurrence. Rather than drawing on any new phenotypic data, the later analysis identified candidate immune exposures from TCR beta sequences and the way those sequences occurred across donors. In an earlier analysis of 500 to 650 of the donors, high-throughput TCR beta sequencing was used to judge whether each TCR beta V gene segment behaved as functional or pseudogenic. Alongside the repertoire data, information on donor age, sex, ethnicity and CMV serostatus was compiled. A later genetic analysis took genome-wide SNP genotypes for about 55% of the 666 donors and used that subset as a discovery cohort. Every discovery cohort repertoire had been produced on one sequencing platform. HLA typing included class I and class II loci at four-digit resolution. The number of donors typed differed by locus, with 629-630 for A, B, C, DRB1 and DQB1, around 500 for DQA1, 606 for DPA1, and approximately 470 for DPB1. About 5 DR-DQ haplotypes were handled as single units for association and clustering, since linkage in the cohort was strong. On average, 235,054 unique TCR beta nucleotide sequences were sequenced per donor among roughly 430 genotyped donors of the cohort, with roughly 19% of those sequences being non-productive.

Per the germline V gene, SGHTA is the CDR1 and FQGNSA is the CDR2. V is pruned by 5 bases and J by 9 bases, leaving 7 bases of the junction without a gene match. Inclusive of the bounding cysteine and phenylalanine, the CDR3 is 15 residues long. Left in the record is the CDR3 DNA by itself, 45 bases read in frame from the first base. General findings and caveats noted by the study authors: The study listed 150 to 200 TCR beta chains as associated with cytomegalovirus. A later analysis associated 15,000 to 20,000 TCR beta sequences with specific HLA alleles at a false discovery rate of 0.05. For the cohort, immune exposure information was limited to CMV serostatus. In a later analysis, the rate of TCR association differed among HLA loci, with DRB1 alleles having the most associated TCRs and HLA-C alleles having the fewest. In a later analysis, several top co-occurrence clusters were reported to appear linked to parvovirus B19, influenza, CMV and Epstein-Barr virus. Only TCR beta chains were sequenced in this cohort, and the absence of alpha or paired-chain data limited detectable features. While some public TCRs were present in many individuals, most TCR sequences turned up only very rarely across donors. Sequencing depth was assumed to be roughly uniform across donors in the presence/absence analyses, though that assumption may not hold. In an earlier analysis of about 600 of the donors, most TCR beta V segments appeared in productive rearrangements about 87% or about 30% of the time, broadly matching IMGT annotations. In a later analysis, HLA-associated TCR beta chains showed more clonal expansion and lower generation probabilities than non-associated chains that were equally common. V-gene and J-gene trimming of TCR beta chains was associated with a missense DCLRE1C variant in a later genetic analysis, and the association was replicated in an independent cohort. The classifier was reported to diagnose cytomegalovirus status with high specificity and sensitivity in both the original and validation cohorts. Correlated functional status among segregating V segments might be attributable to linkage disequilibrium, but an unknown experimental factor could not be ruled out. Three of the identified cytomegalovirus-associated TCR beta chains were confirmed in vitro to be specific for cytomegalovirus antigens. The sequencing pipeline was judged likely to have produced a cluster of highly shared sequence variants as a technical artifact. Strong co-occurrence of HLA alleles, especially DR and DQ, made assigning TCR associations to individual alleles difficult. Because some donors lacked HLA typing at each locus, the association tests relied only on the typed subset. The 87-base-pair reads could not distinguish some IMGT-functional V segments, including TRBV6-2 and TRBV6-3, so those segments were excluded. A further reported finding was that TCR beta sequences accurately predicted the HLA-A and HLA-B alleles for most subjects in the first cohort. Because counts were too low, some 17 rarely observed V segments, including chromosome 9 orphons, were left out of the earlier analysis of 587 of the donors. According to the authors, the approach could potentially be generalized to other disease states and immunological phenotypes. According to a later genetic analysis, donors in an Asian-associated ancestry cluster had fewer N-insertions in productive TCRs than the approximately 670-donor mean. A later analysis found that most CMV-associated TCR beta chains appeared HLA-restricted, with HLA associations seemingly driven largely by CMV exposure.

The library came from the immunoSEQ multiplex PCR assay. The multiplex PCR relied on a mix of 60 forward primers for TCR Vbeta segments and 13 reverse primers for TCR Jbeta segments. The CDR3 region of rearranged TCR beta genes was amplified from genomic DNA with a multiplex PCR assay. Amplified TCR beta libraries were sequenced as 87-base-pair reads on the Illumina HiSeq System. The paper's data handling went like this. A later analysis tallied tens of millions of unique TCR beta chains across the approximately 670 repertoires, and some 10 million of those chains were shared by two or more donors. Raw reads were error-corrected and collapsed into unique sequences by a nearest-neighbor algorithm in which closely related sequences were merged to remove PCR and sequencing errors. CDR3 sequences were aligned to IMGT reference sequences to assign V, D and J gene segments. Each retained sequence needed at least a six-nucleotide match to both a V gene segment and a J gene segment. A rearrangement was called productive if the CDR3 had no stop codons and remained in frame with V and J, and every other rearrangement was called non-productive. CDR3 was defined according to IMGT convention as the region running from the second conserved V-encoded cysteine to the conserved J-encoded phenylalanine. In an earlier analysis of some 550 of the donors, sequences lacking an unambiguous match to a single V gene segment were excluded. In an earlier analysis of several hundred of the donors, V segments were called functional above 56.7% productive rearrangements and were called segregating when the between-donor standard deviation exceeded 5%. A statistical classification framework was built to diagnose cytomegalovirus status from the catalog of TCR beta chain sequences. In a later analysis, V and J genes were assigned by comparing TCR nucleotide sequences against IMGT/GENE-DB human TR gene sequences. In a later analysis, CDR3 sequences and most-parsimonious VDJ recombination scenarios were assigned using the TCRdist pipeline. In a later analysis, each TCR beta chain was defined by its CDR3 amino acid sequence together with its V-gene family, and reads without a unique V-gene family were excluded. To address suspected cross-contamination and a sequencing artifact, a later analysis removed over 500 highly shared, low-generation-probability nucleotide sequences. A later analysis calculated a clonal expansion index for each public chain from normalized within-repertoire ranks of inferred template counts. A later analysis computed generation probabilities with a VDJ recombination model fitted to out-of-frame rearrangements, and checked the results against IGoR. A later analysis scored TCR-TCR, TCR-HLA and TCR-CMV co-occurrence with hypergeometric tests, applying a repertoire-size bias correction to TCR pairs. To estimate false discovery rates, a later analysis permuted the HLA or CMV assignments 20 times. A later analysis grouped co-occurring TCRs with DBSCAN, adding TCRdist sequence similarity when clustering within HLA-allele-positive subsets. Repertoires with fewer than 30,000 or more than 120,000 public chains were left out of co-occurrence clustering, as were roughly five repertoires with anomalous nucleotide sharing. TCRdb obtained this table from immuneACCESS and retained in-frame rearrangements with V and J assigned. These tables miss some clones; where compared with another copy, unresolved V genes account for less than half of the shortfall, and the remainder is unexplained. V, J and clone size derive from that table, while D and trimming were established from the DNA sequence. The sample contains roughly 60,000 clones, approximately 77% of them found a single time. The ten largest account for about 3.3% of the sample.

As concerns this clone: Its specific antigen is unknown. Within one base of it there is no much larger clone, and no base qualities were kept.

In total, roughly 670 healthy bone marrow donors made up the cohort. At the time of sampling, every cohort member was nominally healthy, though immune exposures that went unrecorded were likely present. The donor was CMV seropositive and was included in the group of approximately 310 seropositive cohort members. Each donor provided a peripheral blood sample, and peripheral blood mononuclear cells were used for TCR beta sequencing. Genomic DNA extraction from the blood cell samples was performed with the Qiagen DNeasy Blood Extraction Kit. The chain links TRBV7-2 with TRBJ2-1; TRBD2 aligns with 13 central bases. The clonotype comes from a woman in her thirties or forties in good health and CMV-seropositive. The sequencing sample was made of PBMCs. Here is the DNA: TGTGCCAGCAGCCCTTGGACTAGCGGGGGAGGTGAGCAGTTCTTC. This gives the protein CASSPWTSGGGEQFF.